The 23 T cell receptor beta chains below come from one sample, sequenced in a study of T cell responses to AZD1222 COVID-19 vaccine. Assay: immunoSEQ multiplex PCR; the TCRdb copy retains only in-frame clones and omits some. The data show roughly 99,000 clones, with 70% to 90% seen just once and 4.8% held by the top ten. The starting material was peripheral blood, obtained 28 days after the second AZD1222 dose. Receptors were obtained from an adult who received the AZD1222 COVID-19 vaccine.

V gene TRBV28 combines with J gene TRBJ2-7, with D perhaps TRBD1 (6 bases). The length of the CDR3 is 16 residues. CDR1 is MDHEN, CDR2 SYDVKM, per germline. Trimming left V 2 bases short and J 3 bases short, with 17 bases between. For the CDR3, the DNA is TGTGCCAGCAGTTTACAGACCCCGGGACAACACTACGAGCAGTACTTC. This encodes CASSLQTPGQHYEQYF.

The rearrangement joins TRBV11-2 to TRBJ1-1; D gene unclear. The germline V gene encodes CDR1 SGHAT and CDR2 FQNNGV. Trimming cost V 2 bases and J 0 bases, with 7 bases left between them. This CDR3 has 14 amino acids. This CDR3 is CASSLSTMNTEAFF. CDR3 coding DNA: TGTGCCAGCAGCTTATCCACTATGAACACTGAAGCTTTCTTT.

The chain joins TRBV7-3 to TRBJ2-3, with 10 bases aligning to TRBD1. V dropped 4 bases and J dropped 6; count of bases not matched to a gene: 4. Germline V gene data show CDR1 as SGHTA and CDR2 as FQGTGA. The CDR3 is 14 residues long. The CDR3 region has the DNA TGTGCCAGCAGCTCACCGGGACAGGGGGATACGCAGTATTTT. Translated, it gives CASSSPGQGDTQYF.

V usage is TRBV12-3 or TRBV12-4 and J usage is TRBJ1-1; D uncertain. The CDR3 spans 13 residues. The V end lost 4 bases, the J end lost 0 bases, and 6 bases lay between the germline ends. CDR3 protein: CASSSGMNTEAFF. CDR3 DNA sequence: TGTGCCAGCAGTTCAGGCATGAACACTGAAGCTTTCTTT.

CDR3 protein: CASSPRGKLFF. The CDR3 region has the DNA TGTGCCAGCAGTCCCCGGGGAAAACTGTTTTTT. The gene calls are TRBV6-1 and TRBJ1-4; D is undetermined. From germline, CDR1 is MNHNS and CDR2 SASEGT. The CDR3 contains 11 residues. V dropped 5 bases and J dropped 10 bases, with 8 bases sitting between them.

The gene calls are TRBV19 and TRBJ1-2, with D possibly TRBD1 on 5 matching bases. V was clipped by 5 bases and J by 4 bases, with 11 bases between them. The CDR3 is made up of 13 amino acids. Germline V gives CDR1 LNHDA, CDR2 SQIVND (reference sequence). The CDR3 DNA reads as TGTGCCAGTAGTCCCGGGGCGGCCTATGGCTACACCTTC. It yields the protein CASSPGAAYGYTF.

The V call is TRBV29-1, the J call TRBJ2-5; D perhaps matches TRBD1 (6 bases). This CDR3 contains 11 residues. The germline V gene encodes CDR1 SQVTM and CDR2 ANQGSEA. The germline V and J ends were trimmed by 4 bases and 4 bases, with 7 bases remaining between them. CDR3 sequence (DNA): TGCAGCGTTGCCAGGGGAGAGACCCAGTACTTC. Its protein is CSVARGETQYF.

The chain couples TRBV7-2 to TRBJ2-1; TRBD2 might be the D (5 bases). The germline gives CDR1 SGHTA, CDR2 FQGNSA. The CDR3 runs 14 residues. V was cut by 0 bases and J by 4 bases, with 7 bases left in between. As DNA, the CDR3 is TGTGCCAGCAGCTTAGCGAGGGTTTACAATGAGCAGTTCTTC. It is translated as CASSLARVYNEQFF.

The V gene is TRBV7-9, the J gene TRBJ2-3; 7 bases map to TRBD2. The CDR3 is 17 amino acids. The trim removed 2 bases at V and 3 bases at J, leaving 11 bases unmatched. The germline CDR1 and CDR2 sequences are SEHNR and FQNEAQ (reference sequence). DNA of the CDR3: TGTGCCAGCAGCTTAACCCTTGGCGGGGGTAAAACAGATACGCAGTATTTT. It codes for CASSLTLGGGKTDTQYF.

The rearrangement links TRBV4-1 to TRBJ2-3; 7 positions match TRBD2. This CDR3 has 16 residues. The V gene's germline CDR1 is MGHRA and CDR2 YSYEKL. J was trimmed by 1 base and V by 0 bases; bases with no gene match: 4. The CDR3 region is CASSQDRAGGTDTQYF. CDR3 nucleotide sequence: TGCGCCAGCAGCCAAGATAGGGCGGGGGGCACAGATACGCAGTATTTT.

The chain joins TRBV28 to TRBJ2-5; 7 positions match TRBD2. Germline-derived CDR1 and CDR2 are MDHEN and SYDVKM. There are 13 residues in the CDR3. The V and J ends lost 6 bases and 3 bases, in that order; junction bases with no gene match: 4. CDR3: CASSRGLEETQYF. As DNA, the CDR3 is TGTGCCAGCAGCCGCGGACTAGAAGAGACCCAGTACTTC.

The rearrangement links TRBV3-1 (or the pseudogene TRBV3-2) to TRBJ1-4; D remains ambiguous. The germline CDR1 and CDR2 sequences are LGHDT and YNNKEL (reference sequence). The CDR3 sequence is 14 residues long. Trimming pared 4 bases from V and 8 bases from J, leaving 14 bases between. CDR3 sequence reads: CASSPTFHGEKLFF. DNA for the CDR3: TGTGCCAGCAGCCCAACTTTCCATGGAGAAAAACTGTTTTTT.

This chain connects TRBV29-1 to TRBJ1-2; a weak D match, TRBD1 (6 bases). The CDR3 extends over 14 amino acids. Germline assignment: CDR1 SQVTM and CDR2 ANQGSEA. V was trimmed by 4 bases and J by 2 bases, leaving 14 bases between them. The CDR3 DNA is TGCAGCGTTGCCCTAGGGGGGTCAAACTATGGCTACACCTTC. This gives the protein CSVALGGSNYGYTF. The full variable domain, completed using reference TRBV29-1 and TRBJ1-2, is SAVISQKPSRDICQRGTSLTIQCQVDSQVTMMFWYRQQPGQSLTLIATANQGSEATYESGFVIDKFPISRPNLTFSTLTVSNMSPEDSSIYLCSVALGGSNYGYTFGSGTRLTVV.

The chain recombines TRBV3-1 (or the pseudogene TRBV3-2) with TRBJ1-3; weak D call: TRBD1 (6 bases). V lost 4 bases, J lost 0 bases, and 13 bases lay in between. Germline V lookup: CDR1 LGHDT, CDR2 YNNKEL (reference sequence). The CDR3 runs 16 residues. The CDR3 protein is CASSLPQGHSGNTIYF. DNA of the CDR3: TGTGCCAGCAGCCTCCCACAGGGCCACTCTGGAAACACCATATATTTT.

This sequence joins TRBV5-1 and TRBJ1-2; TRBD1 might be the D (6 bases). The germline gives CDR1 SGHRS, CDR2 YFSETQ. V lost 4 bases and J lost 1, with 11 bases in between. This CDR3 has 14 amino acids. CDR3 nucleotides: TGCGCCAGCAGCACGTCGGACAGTAACTATGGCTACACCTTC. Its translation is CASSTSDSNYGYTF.

The genes are TRBV19 and TRBJ1-1; TRBD1 matches 7 bases. V was pared by 5 bases and J by 0 bases, with 12 bases of the junction left unmatched. Germline assignment: CDR1 LNHDA and CDR2 SQIVND (reference sequence). This CDR3 has 17 residues. CDR3 bases: TGTGCCAGTAGTCACCCCGGGGGGGACAGACTGAACACTGAAGCTTTCTTT. Encoded protein: CASSHPGGDRLNTEAFF.

The chain joins TRBV2 to TRBJ1-2; no clear D gene. The germline gives CDR1 SNHLY, CDR2 FYNNEI. This CDR3 is built from 13 residues. V lost 3 bases to trimming and J lost 8 bases, with 13 bases between them. CDR3: CASSEMAGGGYTF. The CDR3 bases are TGTGCCAGCAGTGAGATGGCAGGCGGGGGCTACACCTTC.

The chain combines TRBV2 with TRBJ1-2, with 11 bases that match TRBD1. Germline CDR1 reads SNHLY; CDR2 reads FYNNEI. This CDR3 has 14 residues. Trimming took 6 bases from V and 5 from J; bases not matched to a gene: 5. CDR3 loop: CASRPGQGEYGYTF. CDR3 coding DNA: TGTGCCAGCAGGCCGGGACAGGGGGAGTATGGCTACACCTTC.

V is TRBV4-3 and J is TRBJ1-4; tentatively, D is TRBD1 (5 bases). Per germline, CDR1 LGHNA and CDR2 YSLEER. This CDR3 spans 15 amino acids. The V and J ends lost 0 bases and 5 bases respectively, with 10 bases between them. This CDR3 is CASSQDRGLNEKLFF. DNA of the CDR3: TGCGCCAGCAGCCAAGATCGGGGGTTAAATGAAAAACTGTTTTTT.

The V call is TRBV19, the J call TRBJ2-1, with D possibly TRBD2 on 6 matching bases. V was clipped by 3 bases and J by 2 bases, with 11 bases between them. CDR1 and CDR2 from the germline V gene are LNHDA and SQIVND (reference sequence). The CDR3 loop spans 15 amino acids. The CDR3 DNA reads TGTGCCAGTAGTATGGGGGGTAAGCCCTACAATGAGCAGTTCTTC. It is translated as CASSMGGKPYNEQFF.

The chain recombines TRBV5-1 with TRBJ1-3; TRBD1 might be the D (5 bases). Germline values: CDR1 SGHRS, CDR2 YFSETQ. The length of the CDR3 is 15 residues. Trimming took 0 bases from V and 4 from J, leaving 11 bases between them. The DNA for the CDR3 is TGCGCCAGCAGCTTGGGGGGCCAAGCGGGAAACACCATATATTTT. Protein sequence: CASSLGGQAGNTIYF.

This clone occurred a few times. This chain connects TRBV5-6 to TRBJ1-6; D not resolved. In germline, CDR1 is SGHDT, CDR2 YYEEEE. Trimming cost V 0 bases and J 12 bases, with 7 bases left between them. The CDR3 sequence is 12 residues long. The CDR3 loop is CASSLGGLPLHF. The DNA for the CDR3 is TGTGCCAGCAGCTTGGGAGGGCTACCCCTCCACTTT. Full variable domain (missing parts from reference TRBV5-6 and TRBJ1-6): DAGVTQSPTHLIKTRGQQVTLRCSPKSGHDTVSWYQQALGQGPQFIFQYYEEEERQRGNFPDRFSGHQFPNYSSELNVNALLLGDSALYLCASSLGGLPLHFGNGTRLTVT.

This chain uses TRBV30 with TRBJ2-1; perhaps TRBD1 as D (5 bases). V was trimmed by 0 bases and J by 4 bases, leaving 13 bases between them. Per the germline V gene, CDR1 is GTSNPN and CDR2 is SVGIG (reference sequence). This CDR3 spans 15 amino acids. The CDR3 bases are TGTGCCTGGAGTGTGGAAGGGGCGCCATACAATGAGCAGTTCTTC. As protein: CAWSVEGAPYNEQFF. The whole variable domain, remainder taken from reference TRBV30 and TRBJ2-1, is SQTIHQWPATLVQPVGSPLSLECTVEGTSNPNLYWYRQAAGRGLQLLFYSVGIGQISSEVPQNLSASRPQDRQFILSSKKLLLSDSGFYLCAWSVEGAPYNEQFFGPGTRLTVL.